This T cell receptor beta chain was profiled in a study of human T cells and chemical hapten exposure. Study as a whole: Small pooled library volume differences chiefly drove per-sample TCR yield variation. Points from the study as a whole: Patch test score was positively correlated with the counts of PT1 expanded TCRs. Healthy people's immune response may differ from that of the donors, who had alopecia.

This clonotype was seen many times. Its target is unknown. Time point: pre-sensitization, week 0. Sample treatment: therapeutic diphenylcyclopropenone sensitization with weekly scalp DPC. Germline V gene lookup returns CDR1 SGHVS and CDR2 FQNEAQ. This CDR3 has 15 amino acids. After removal of 7 bases from V and 6 bases from J, the junction contained 14 bases not matched to a gene. Each cDNA molecule in the library carried unique molecular identifiers. TCRdb ran MiXCR on the RACE reads and lists one entry per CDR3 protein. The sample has some 400,000 distinct CDR3 sequences, 4% to 6% seen once. The rearrangement joins TRBV7-8 to TRBJ1-1; TRBD1 agrees at 7 bases. The material was whole blood, obtained in connection with sensitization to the hapten diphenylcyclopropenone (DPC). The receptor was isolated from a woman in her 50s with alopecia areata. Some clones in this sample may be carry-over from other donors' samples. The CDR3 DNA reads TGTGCCAGCACCCCCGCGGAAGGGGGCCGGTCTGAAGCTTTCTTT. It yields the protein CASTPAEGGRSEAFF.